This TCR beta chain was sequenced for a study of blood T cell repertoires in COVID-19 (dated by TCRdb to about 2020). As for the study more broadly: The collaborator samples originated in the United States, Italy and Spain and spanned the acute and convalescent phases of COVID-19. The prospective study material was composed of cDNA or gDNA derived from T cells, B-cell-depleted T cells, or PBMCs. Deeply sampled blood TCRbeta repertoires from subjects exposed to, actively infected with, or recovered from COVID-19 were included in the dataset. The repertoires were made available in a free public database intended to serve as a resource for research on the immune response to SARS-CoV-2. HLA class I and class II types, where available, came from metadata supplied by the sample provider rather than from assay-based typing. The sample metadata nearly always contained a de-identified subject ID, COVID-19 status, age in years and sex. Samples came from the ongoing ImmuneRACE study (first 160 participants) plus 1,254 subjects from 6 global collaborators.

The immunoSEQ Assay, a bias-controlled multiplex PCR, was used to amplify TCRbeta CDR3 regions from genomic DNA. The paper's data handling went like this. Nucleated cell counts per sample were estimated from amplification of reference gene primers within the assay. To quantify the absolute abundance of each unique TCRbeta CDR3 rearrangement, sequence reads were collapsed and filtered. For each sample, productive Simpson clonality was calculated as the square root of Simpson's diversity index across productive rearrangements. TCRdb holds this immuneACCESS table with in-frame rearrangements only. Some clones are missing; in checked studies, unresolved V genes explain under half, and the rest has no known cause. The DNA was the basis for D and trimming; V, J and clone size are from that table. This sample lists about 330,000 clones; 80% to 95% were detected once. The ten largest clonotypes hold approximately 17% of the sample.

Here is what the overall study found, with its caveats: The amount of clinical and demographic metadata varied by source and participant and was provided uncurated.

Concerning this clone itself: Its antigen is still unknown. Base qualities are not at hand, and no much larger clone is one base apart.

Participants in the prospective study were enrolled through a virtual design, were aged about 18 to 90 years, and lived in roughly 25 United States geographic areas. Cohort assignment in the prospective study relied on participant-reported clinical history from a screening survey and a study questionnaire. For ImmuneRACE Cohort 3, a participant was defined as recovered based on two consecutive negative NP/OP PCR tests, clearance by a healthcare professional, or resolution of symptoms. Mobile phlebotomists in the prospective study collected whole blood, serum and a nasopharyngeal or oropharyngeal swab from every participant. Additional blood draws and questionnaires over a roughly two-month period could optionally be provided by prospective study participants. Blood samples from the prospective study were shipped frozen or at room temperature prior to DNA extraction. The source material was PBMCs or T cells enriched from blood (not recorded which). The sequence derives from a woman in her 30s who had recovered from COVID-19.

The DNA sequence is as follows: TGTGCCATCAGTGGGGGGCAGCTCCAACCCCAGCATTTT. This encodes CAISGGQLQPQHF. The sequence joins TRBV10-3 to TRBJ1-5, with a tentative D gene TRBD1 over 6 matching bases. From the germline V gene, CDR1 is ENHRY and CDR2 is SYGVKD. Trimming takes 4 bases from V and 10 bases from J, and the germline ends sit 14 bases apart. There are 13 amino acids in the CDR3, from cysteine to phenylalanine inclusive. This entry keeps only the CDR3 DNA: 39 bases, framed from base 1.